These 31 T cell receptor beta chains share one sample of origin, sequenced in a study of immune heterogeneity within non-small cell lung tumors. Genomic DNA from bulk tumor acted as the template, and around 0.55 ug was loaded per sample. Spaced far apart, several biopsies were taken from each primary tumor during surgery. The study enrolled patients with untreated, newly diagnosed non-small cell lung cancer who underwent curative surgery. Multiplex PCR employing 32 V and 13 J primers generated amplicons of the TCR beta CDR3. MiXCR, applied by TCRdb to the multiplex PCR reads, yields one record per CDR3 protein. The table has 30,000 to 40,000 distinct CDR3 sequences, 28% seen once. The sample was lung tumor tissue. The receptors shown here come from a man aged 40-50 years with non-small cell lung cancer.

V and J are TRBV2 and TRBJ2-5, with a weak D call TRBD2 (5 bases). From germline, CDR1 is SNHLY and CDR2 FYNNEI. V was clipped by 8 bases and J by 4 bases, with 11 bases between them. This CDR3 spans 12 amino acids. CDR3 bases: TGTGCCAGCGGGAGTATGAGAGAGACCCAGTACTTC. Translation: CASGSMRETQYF.

The rearrangement uses TRBV3-1 and TRBJ1-1, with a possible D match to TRBD1 (5 bases). From germline, CDR1 is LGHDT and CDR2 YNNKEL (reference sequence). The V end lost 0 bases, the J end lost 8 bases, and 10 bases lay between the germline ends. The CDR3 loop spans 13 amino acids. In DNA form, the CDR3 reads TGTGCCAGCAGCCAAGAGGCAGGGACCGAAGCTTTCTTT. The encoded protein is CASSQEAGTEAFF.

Ten or more counts support this clonotype. V and J are TRBV20-1 and TRBJ1-2; unclear D gene. Trimming took off 3 bases at V and 8 bases at J, with 13 bases between the two ends. The germline gives CDR1 DFQATT, CDR2 SNEGSKA (reference sequence). The CDR3 runs to 12 residues. CDR3 nucleotide sequence: TGCAGTGCTAGTCTATCGGGTGGAGGCTACACCTTC. Amino acid sequence: CSASLSGGGYTF.

The J gene is TRBJ1-6, the V gene TRBV7-2; TRBD1 is a possible D gene (5 bases). In germline, CDR1 is SGHTA, CDR2 FQGNSA. Trimming took off 1 base at V and 5 bases at J, with 6 bases between the two ends. The CDR3 sequence is 14 residues long. The CDR3: CASSLGGNNSPLHF. The CDR3 DNA reads as TGTGCCAGCAGCTTAGGGGGGAATAATTCACCCCTCCACTTT.

The chain is built from TRBV3-1 and TRBJ2-5; D might be TRBD2 (6 bases). The germline V and J ends were trimmed by 10 bases and 6 bases, with 18 bases remaining between them. Germline CDR1 and CDR2: LGHDT and YNNKEL (reference sequence). The CDR3 totals 13 residues. CDR3 sequence: CANREWREQTQYF. The CDR3 region has the DNA TGTGCCAACAGAGAGTGGCGGGAACAGACCCAGTACTTC.

This clonotype has only a few counts. CDR3 bases: TGCGCCAGCCGGGGACAGGGCATGAACACTGAAGCTTTCTTT. Translation: CASRGQGMNTEAFF. The V and J genes are TRBV5-1 and TRBJ1-1, with 9 bases identical to TRBD1. CDR3 length: 14 amino acids. Germline V gene data show CDR1 as SGHRS and CDR2 as YFSETQ. Trimming cost V 7 bases and J 0 bases; bases outside gene matches: 4.

Notes on this clonotype: This may be a read error: a much more frequent sequence differs by one nucleotide. This chain connects TRBV6-2 or TRBV6-3 to TRBJ1-3; D remains unclear. The germline V gene encodes CDR1 MNHEY and CDR2 SVGEGT. This CDR3 is built from 13 residues. The V and J ends lost 2 bases and 3 bases respectively, with 5 bases between them. This chain's CDR3 is CASSYSVGNTIYF. The CDR3 DNA reads as TGTGCCAGCAGTTACAGCGTTGGAAACACCATATATTTT.

Concerning this clonotype: The conserved phenylalanine or tryptophan is not found at the CDR3 terminus, so this likely reflects a read error. It is unclear where the CDR3 begins or ends on the DNA, so no DNA is shown, and the CDR3 is as TCRdb lists it. The V call is TRBV12-3 or TRBV12-4, the J call TRBJ2-7; the DNA was not compared with TRBD1, the D call given in the table. Termini included, the CDR3 measures 14 amino acids. The CDR3 region is CASSHTRTAGREYL.

As regards this clonotype: An end of the junction differs from the germline gene, which may be a read error. The chain couples TRBV9 to TRBJ1-6; a weak D match, TRBD1 (6 bases). The CDR3 covers 16 residues. The germline V gene has CDR1 SGDLS and CDR2 YYNGEE. CDR3 sequence (DNA): TGTGCCCGCAGCGTAGATTCGGGCAGGGGATGGTCACCCCTCCACTTT. Protein product: CARSVDSGRGWSPLHF.

This clonotype was seen a handful of times. The V gene is TRBV6-1, the J gene TRBJ1-4; D gene unclear. V was clipped by 10 bases and J by 10 bases, with 19 bases between them. This CDR3 has 13 amino acids. Germline assignment: CDR1 MNHNS and CDR2 SASEGT. CDR3: CAIGADRGRKLFF. DNA of the CDR3: TGTGCCATTGGAGCGGACCGCGGGAGAAAACTGTTTTTT.

The chain recombines TRBV7-9 with TRBJ2-1, with 7 bases that match TRBD2. CDR1 and CDR2 (germline): SEHNR, FQNEAQ (reference sequence). V shed 3 bases and J 14 bases; nucleotides not matched to a gene: 4. CDR3 length: 11 residues. The CDR3 loop is CASSLGGIEFF. The CDR3 nucleotides read TGTGCCAGCAGCTTGGGGGGGATCGAGTTCTTC. Filled out from reference TRBV7-9 and TRBJ2-1, the complete variable domain reads DTGVSQNPRHKITKRGQNVTFRCDPISEHNRLYWYRQTLGQGPEFLTYFQNEAQLEKSRLLSDRFSAERPKGSFSTLEIQRTEQGDSAMYLCASSLGGIEFFGPGTRLTVL.

This clonotype was observed at least ten times. The chain combines TRBV11-3 with TRBJ2-7; 8 nucleotides line up with TRBD1. Trimming cost V 5 bases and J 2 bases; bases outside gene matches: 8. This CDR3 spans 15 amino acids. Germline V CDR1 and CDR2: SGHNT, YENEEA. The CDR3 DNA follows: TGTGCCAGCAGCCCCCGGGACAGGTCCACCTACGAGCAGTACTTC. Translated: CASSPRDRSTYEQYF. Supplemented by reference TRBV11-3 and TRBJ2-7, the full variable domain reads EAGVVQSPRYKIIEKKQPVAFWCNPISGHNTLYWYLQNLGQGPELLIRYENEEAVDDSQLPKDRFSAERLKGVDSTLKIQPAELGDSAVYLCASSPRDRSTYEQYFGPGTRLTVT.

This clonotype was observed a handful of times. This chain uses TRBV6-1 with TRBJ1-5, with 7 bases aligning to TRBD1. CDR3 length: 14 residues. CDR1 is MNHNS, CDR2 SASEGT, per germline. With 5 bases clipped from V and 6 bases from J, the junction kept 7 bases outside the gene matches. The CDR3 loop is CASSTQGRAQPQHF. The CDR3, as DNA: TGTGCCAGCAGTACACAGGGGAGGGCTCAGCCCCAGCATTTT.

A note on this clonotype: The junction departs from germline at one end; a sequencing error may be responsible. This chain joins TRBV9 and TRBJ2-1, with D uncertain. The CDR3 loop spans 16 amino acids. Germline CDR1 SGDLS, CDR2 YYNGEE. CDR3 region: CASSVGVGTSYNAQFF. DNA of the CDR3: TGTGCCAGCAGCGTAGGGGTGGGTACTTCCTACAATGCGCAGTTCTTC.

Worth noting for this clonotype: Given a much more abundant clone one base away, this may be a read error. The chain links TRBV5-1 to TRBJ2-7; TRBD2 is a possible D gene (5 bases). The CDR3 length is 12 residues. CDR1 and CDR2 from the germline V gene are SGHRS and YFSETQ. CDR3 in amino acids: CASSGSSYEKYF. The CDR3 DNA follows: TGCGCCAGCAGCGGGAGCTCCTACGAGAAGTACTTC.

The V and J genes are TRBV30 and TRBJ2-4; 11 bases align to TRBD2. The CDR3 is 14 amino acids. J lost 10 bases, V lost 3 bases, and 8 bases had no gene match. Germline CDR1 reads GTSNPN; CDR2 reads SVGIG (reference sequence). CDR3 in DNA: TGTGCCTGGAGCGGGGGTCTAGCGGGAGGTATTCAGTACTTC. Translated, it gives CAWSGGLAGGIQYF.

This clonotype was detected ten times or more. The chain links TRBV7-2 to TRBJ2-7; the D is unclear. Trimming removed 2 bases from V and 4 bases from J, with 9 bases in between. There are 13 residues in the CDR3. CDR1 and CDR2 (germline): SGHTA, FQGNSA. Written as DNA, the CDR3 is TGTGCCAGCAGCTTATTATTTGGGTACGAGCAGTACTTC. It is translated as CASSLLFGYEQYF.

This chain uses TRBV19 with TRBJ1-5; D is possibly TRBD1 (6 bases). The CDR3 runs 15 residues. Germline loops: CDR1 LNHDA, CDR2 SQIVND (reference sequence). The V gene lost 7 bases and the J gene lost 6 bases, with 19 bases spanning the gap. For the CDR3, the DNA is TGTGCCAGTAACCCGGCGTGGGGGGCGGGTCAGCCCCAGCATTTT. Protein product: CASNPAWGAGQPQHF.

A few counts support this clonotype. The J gene is TRBJ2-5, the V gene TRBV2, with TRBD1 identical over 8 bases. Germline values: CDR1 SNHLY, CDR2 FYNNEI. V shed 7 bases and J 5 bases; nucleotides not matched to a gene: 12. This CDR3 region has 15 residues. CDR3 amino acids: CASNEQGGVGETQYF. The CDR3 DNA reads as TGTGCCAGCAACGAACAGGGGGGAGTAGGGGAGACCCAGTACTTC.

In the case of this clonotype: A much larger clone is a single base away; this may be a read error. V and J are TRBV19 and TRBJ1-1, with D unresolved. The CDR3 sequence is 16 residues long. CDR1 LNHDA and CDR2 SQIVND come from the germline V gene (reference sequence). CDR3: CASSNSLARSNTESFF. The CDR3 bases are TGTGCCAGTAGTAACTCCCTCGCAAGATCGAACACTGAATCTTTCTTT.

This clonotype appeared a few times. This chain connects TRBV7-9 to TRBJ1-1, with D perhaps TRBD1 (5 bases). CDR1 is SEHNR, CDR2 FQNEAQ, per germline (reference sequence). Trimming took off 5 bases at V and 0 bases at J, with 7 bases between the two ends. The length of the CDR3 is 13 residues. The CDR3 sequence: CASSRQMNTEAFF. DNA for the CDR3: TGTGCCAGCAGCAGACAGATGAACACTGAAGCTTTCTTT.

This clonotype has more than one count but fewer than ten. V usage is TRBV20-1 and J usage is TRBJ1-6; 8 positions agree with TRBD1. Germline lookup yields CDR1 DFQATT and CDR2 SNEGSKA (reference sequence). The CDR3 contains 17 residues. The V gene end was trimmed by 0 bases and the J gene end by 9 bases; junction bases not matched to a gene: 13. The CDR3 protein is CSARDSTGGALISPLHF. Here the CDR3 DNA reads TGCAGTGCTAGAGACTCAACAGGGGGAGCGCTTATTTCACCCCTCCACTTT.

This clonotype came up a few times. This chain uses TRBV6-1 with TRBJ2-5; D call uncertain. The CDR3 is made up of 13 amino acids. Germline CDR1 and CDR2: MNHNS and SASEGT. The ends were cut back, 7 bases at V and 3 bases at J, with 12 bases in the middle. The CDR3 nucleotides are TGTGCCAGCACTGACTGGCCCAAAGAGACCCAGTACTTC. Residues: CASTDWPKETQYF.

In the case of this clonotype: This may stem from a read error, because a much larger clone lies one nucleotide away. V is TRBV2 and J is TRBJ2-5; D may match TRBD1 or TRBD2 (5 bases each). The V gene's germline CDR1 is SNHLY and CDR2 FYNNEI. The CDR3 is 16 amino acids. The ends were cut back, 3 bases at V and 2 bases at J, with 16 bases in the middle. CDR3 in amino acids: CASSDFVGRQQETQYF. As DNA, the CDR3 is TGTGCCAGCAGTGATTTCGTGGGACGGCAGCAAGAGACCCAGTACTTC.

This clonotype was found many times. The chain uses TRBV2 and TRBJ1-5; D perhaps matches TRBD1 (5 bases). The CDR3 runs to 16 residues. Deletions cut 1 base from V and 2 bases from J, with 12 bases between. In germline, CDR1 is SNHLY, CDR2 FYNNEI. CDR3 in amino acids: CASSEGFRGGNQPQHF. CDR3 DNA sequence: TGTGCCAGCAGTGAAGGGTTTAGGGGTGGCAATCAGCCCCAGCATTTT.

This clonotype was observed many times. The chain carries TRBV20-1 and TRBJ1-5; 7 nucleotides align to TRBD1. This CDR3 is built from 12 residues. Per germline, CDR1 DFQATT and CDR2 SNEGSKA (reference sequence). CDR3 region: CSAVQGNQPQHF. CDR3 in DNA: TGCAGCGCCGTACAGGGGAATCAGCCCCAGCATTTT.

There are a few counts of this clonotype. V is TRBV29-1 and J is TRBJ1-1; D gene uncertain. Germline V CDR1 and CDR2: SQVTM, ANQGSEA. V was shortened by 0 bases and J by 1 base, with 18 bases between the two germline ends. CDR3 length: 17 residues. CDR3 DNA sequence: TGCAGCGTTGAAGATTGGGCGGAGCAGCCGGGGAACACTGAAGCTTTCTTT. Protein product: CSVEDWAEQPGNTEAFF.

The chain couples TRBV7-9 to TRBJ2-3; tentatively, D is TRBD2 (6 bases). Looked up from germline, CDR1 is SEHNR and CDR2 is FQNEAQ (reference sequence). This CDR3 comprises 14 residues. The ends were cut back, 8 bases at V and 11 bases at J, with 23 bases in the middle. The CDR3 nucleotides read TGTGCCAGCTCATACTTACGGGACTCCAAAAGGCAGTATTTT. Translating gives CASSYLRDSKRQYF.

This clonotype was observed many times. The chain carries TRBV6-4 and TRBJ2-1, with 11 bases fitting TRBD2. The CDR3 has 16 amino acids. The trim removed 0 bases at V and 9 bases at J, leaving 7 bases unmatched. Germline V lookup: CDR1 MRHNA, CDR2 SNTAGT. CDR3 region: CASSDSSSGRYTEQFF. The CDR3, as DNA: TGTGCCAGCAGTGACTCGTCTAGCGGGAGGTATACTGAGCAGTTCTTC.

This clonotype was recorded at least ten times. The genes are TRBV20-1 and TRBJ1-2; TRBD1 matches at 12 bases. The CDR3 consists of 14 residues. Germline CDR1 and CDR2: DFQATT and SNEGSKA (reference sequence). Unmatched junction bases numbered 4, after V lost 5 bases and J lost 3 bases. CDR3 DNA sequence: TGCAGTGCTCCAGGGACAGGGGGCTACTATGGCTACACCTTC. Residues: CSAPGTGGYYGYTF.

Of note for this clonotype: A junction boundary mismatches the germline segment, possibly from a read error. The V gene is TRBV28, the J gene TRBJ2-2; TRBD2 is a possible D gene (5 bases). CDR1 MDHEN and CDR2 SYDVKM come from the germline V gene. CDR3 length: 15 amino acids. CDR3 loop: CASRVGPSTSGELIF. The CDR3 DNA is TGTGCCAGCAGGGTAGGGCCCTCCACCTCCGGGGAGCTGATTTTT.